This note documents a single T cell receptor (beta chain) sequence. Its antigen remains unidentified. Time point described: cycle 4 day 1 (C4D1), after around six weeks of nivolumab. Brentuximab vedotin exposure varied, and every patient relapsed after autologous stem cell transplantation. By magnetic negative selection, CD8+ T cells were isolated from the thawed PBMCs. The sample belongs to a study of PD-1 blockade in classical Hodgkin lymphoma. In the study overall: Patients were dosed intravenously with nivolumab at 3 mg/kg every 2 weeks. Overall study results and limits: Partial responders and progressors had significantly lower baseline TCR diversity. The authors have not defined what causes the repertoire differences, possibly disease activity or prior therapy. Diminished baseline TCR diversity has been reported in newly diagnosed patients relative to healthy donors.

Germline lookup yields CDR1 MDHEN and CDR2 SYDVKM. Trimming at V came to 10 bases and at J to 3 bases, leaving 12 bases not matched to a gene. The CDR3 sequence is 15 residues long. TCRdb's copy holds only in-frame clones and misses some; the assay was immunoSEQ multiplex PCR. This table has about 21,000 clones, about 88% appearing once. The V gene is TRBV28, the J gene TRBJ1-3; 7 nucleotides align to TRBD1. Sequenced material: CD8+ T cells from blood, taken before the fourth cycle of nivolumab. This receptor was identified in a human donor with classical Hodgkin lymphoma. This CDR3 is CATKGGQGIGNTIYF. CDR3 bases: TGTGCCACCAAAGGGGGCCAGGGCATTGGAAACACCATATATTTT. Full variable domain (missing parts from reference TRBV28 and TRBJ1-3): DVKVTQSSRYLVKRTGEKVFLECVQDMDHENMFWYRQDPGLGLRLIYFSYDVKMKEKGDIPEGYSVSREKKERFSLILESASTNQTSMYLCATKGGQGIGNTIYFGEGSWLTVV.